This record covers a single TCR beta chain. What it recognizes is unknown. Only in-frame clones appear in the TCRdb table, and some are missing; sequencing was by immunoSEQ multiplex PCR. The data hold under 55,000 clones, with 55% to 75% observed a single time. After less than 11 days in culture, the CD4+ T cells were isolated. Each person got two doses of an mRNA SARS-CoV-2 vaccine, BNT162b2 or mRNA-1273. The data originate from a study of vaccination effects on CD4 cells after COVID-19. The germline V gene encodes CDR1 LNHDA and CDR2 SQIVND (reference sequence). V gave up 6 bases and J gave up 8 bases; unmatched junction bases: 6. The CDR3 is made up of 13 amino acids.

The rearrangement joins TRBV19 to TRBJ1-4; 7 bases align to TRBD1. This material consisted of CD4+ T cells from PBMCs cultured without peptide, taken after COVID-19 vaccination. The TCR was taken from a human donor who received a COVID-19 vaccine. Here the CDR3 reads CASRGTVLEKLFF. In DNA, the CDR3 is TGTGCCAGTAGAGGGACAGTTCTCGAAAAACTGTTTTTT. The complete variable domain, with remaining parts taken from reference TRBV19 and TRBJ1-4, reads DGGITQSPKYLFRKEGQNVTLSCEQNLNHDAMYWYRQDPGQGLRLIYYSQIVNDFQKGDIAEGYSVSREKKESFPLTVTSAQKNPTAFYLCASRGTVLEKLFFGSGTQLSVL.